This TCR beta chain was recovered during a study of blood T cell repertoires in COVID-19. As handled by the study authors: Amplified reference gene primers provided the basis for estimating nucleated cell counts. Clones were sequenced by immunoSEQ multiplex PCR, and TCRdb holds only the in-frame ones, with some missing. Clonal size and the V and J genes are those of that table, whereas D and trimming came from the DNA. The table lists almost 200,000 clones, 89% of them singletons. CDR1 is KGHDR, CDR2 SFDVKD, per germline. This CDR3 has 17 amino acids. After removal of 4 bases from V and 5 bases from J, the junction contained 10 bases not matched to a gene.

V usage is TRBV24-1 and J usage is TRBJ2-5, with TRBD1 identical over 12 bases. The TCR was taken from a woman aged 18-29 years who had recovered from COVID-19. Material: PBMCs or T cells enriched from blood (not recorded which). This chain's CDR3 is CATSDTATGTGGETQYF. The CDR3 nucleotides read TGTGCCACCAGTGACACCGCGACCGGGACAGGGGGCGAGACCCAGTACTTC.